This entry lists 24 T cell receptor beta chains sequenced from one sample in a study of blood T cell repertoires in COVID-19. The repertoire was sequenced with immunoSEQ multiplex PCR; TCRdb's copy has only in-frame clones and lacks some. The sample has some 96,000 clones; 75% to 90% are singletons. The specimen sequenced was peripheral blood. All receptors derive from an older man with acute or convalescent COVID-19.

The chain joins TRBV19 to TRBJ1-1; the match to TRBD1 covers 8 bases. Germline V gene data show CDR1 as LNHDA and CDR2 as SQIVND (reference sequence). J lost 5 bases, V lost 0 bases, and 2 bases had no gene match. The CDR3 length is 14 residues. The CDR3 coding sequence is TGTGCCAGTAGTATAGATACAGGGGGGACTGAAGCTTTCTTT. Translating gives CASSIDTGGTEAFF.

CDR3 amino acids: CASSVTQGSSPLHF. In nucleotides, the CDR3 is TGTGCCAGCAGTGTTACCCAGGGGAGTTCACCCCTCCACTTT. The rearrangement joins TRBV6-2 or TRBV6-3 to TRBJ1-6; D possibly corresponds to TRBD1 (6 bases). V lost 5 bases to trimming and J lost 9 bases, with 14 bases between them. The CDR3 covers 14 residues. Germline CDR1 is MNHEY and CDR2 is SVGEGT.

The J gene is TRBJ2-7, the V gene TRBV7-9; a possible D gene is TRBD1 (6 bases). V was cut by 5 bases and J by 5 bases, with 16 bases left in between. Germline values: CDR1 SEHNR, CDR2 FQNEAQ (reference sequence). The CDR3 has 14 amino acids. CDR3 nucleotides: TGTGCCAGCAGCCTCGGCAGGGGCTCGAACGAGCAGTACTTC. As protein: CASSLGRGSNEQYF.

The chain combines TRBV24-1 with TRBJ2-5, with TRBD1 matching 7 bases. V lost 9 bases, J lost 3 bases, and 6 bases stayed unmatched. Looked up from germline, CDR1 is KGHDR and CDR2 is SFDVKD. The CDR3 spans 13 residues. CDR3: CATRDRVKETQYF. The CDR3 bases are TGTGCCACCCGGGACAGAGTAAAAGAGACCCAGTACTTC.

The chain employs TRBV4-1 and TRBJ1-6; 8 nucleotides match TRBD1. Germline V gene lookup returns CDR1 MGHRA and CDR2 YSYEKL. There are 19 residues in the CDR3. V dropped 0 bases and J dropped 0; count of bases not matched to a gene: 7. The CDR3 DNA sequence: TGCGCCAGCAGCCAAGACCGGGGGGACAGGCGCTCCTATAATTCACCCCTCCACTTT. As protein: CASSQDRGDRRSYNSPLHF.

The rearrangement uses TRBV13 and TRBJ1-2; D possibly corresponds to TRBD1 (5 bases). Germline loops: CDR1 PRHDT, CDR2 FYEKMQ (reference sequence). The CDR3 is made up of 12 amino acids. Trimming stripped 0 bases from V and 7 bases from J, with 6 bases between. As DNA, the CDR3 is TGTGCCAGCAGCTTAGGCGGGGGTGGCTACACCTTC. Protein sequence: CASSLGGGGYTF.

The CDR3 is CASSPSETQYF. The CDR3 DNA follows: TGTGCCAGCAGCCCCTCGGAGACCCAGTACTTC. This rearrangement joins TRBV6-2 or TRBV6-3 to TRBJ2-5; D gene uncertain. This CDR3 has 11 amino acids. Trimming took 6 bases from V and 5 from J, leaving 7 bases between them. Germline CDR1 is MNHEY and CDR2 is SVGEGT.

The CDR3 spells CARPPMERGLASGVSHEQYF. The CDR3 DNA sequence: TGTGCCAGACCCCCCATGGAGAGGGGGTTGGCTAGCGGGGTTTCACACGAGCAGTACTTC. The V gene is TRBV7-5, the J gene TRBJ2-7; the tabulated D call, TRBD2, remains unverified against the DNA. TRBV7-5 is a pseudogene segment. This CDR3 has 20 amino acids.

This sequence joins TRBV11-2 and TRBJ2-5; TRBD1 matches 9 bases. The germline CDR1 and CDR2 sequences are SGHAT and FQNNGV. The trim removed 5 bases at V and 4 bases at J, leaving 11 bases unmatched. This CDR3 has 16 amino acids. The CDR3 loop reads CASSLYPNRGPETQYF. The DNA for the CDR3 is TGTGCCAGCAGCCTCTATCCCAACAGGGGGCCAGAGACCCAGTACTTC.

This chain connects TRBV7-9 to TRBJ1-1, with 10 positions matching TRBD1. The CDR3 is 14 amino acids. Trimming cost V 7 bases and J 5 bases; bases outside gene matches: 7. Germline V gene sequence: CDR1 SEHNR, CDR2 FQNEAQ (reference sequence). As DNA, the CDR3 is TGTGCCAGCACTTTCGACAGGGGGCGAACTGAAGCTTTCTTT. Its translation: CASTFDRGRTEAFF.

This chain uses TRBV2 with TRBJ2-2; D gene uncertain. The CDR3 length is 14 residues. V was cut by 8 bases and J by 6 bases, with 16 bases left in between. In germline, CDR1 is SNHLY, CDR2 FYNNEI. Here the CDR3 reads CASHFTIGAGELFF. Here the CDR3 DNA reads TGTGCCAGCCATTTTACGATTGGAGCCGGGGAGCTGTTTTTT.

This chain joins TRBV3-1 (or the pseudogene TRBV3-2) and TRBJ2-1, with TRBD2 identical over 10 bases. The germline gives CDR1 LGHDT, CDR2 YNNKEL (reference sequence). The CDR3 covers 16 residues. V lost 4 bases to trimming and J lost 1 base; unmatched junction nucleotides: 4. Here the CDR3 DNA reads TGTGCCAGCAGCCTCAAAGCGGGAGGGTCCTACAATGAGCAGTTCTTC. Encoded protein: CASSLKAGGSYNEQFF.

CDR3 coding DNA: TGTGCCAGCAGCTTGGTTGGTAGGGGGAAGGAGACCCAGTACTTC. It codes for CASSLVGRGKETQYF. The chain couples TRBV5-4 to TRBJ2-5; D may be TRBD1 (6 bases). There are 15 residues in the CDR3. V gave up 0 bases and J gave up 5 bases, with 14 bases separating them. Looked up from germline, CDR1 is SGHNT and CDR2 is YYREEE (reference sequence).

The rearrangement joins TRBV6-5 to TRBJ2-5; D might be TRBD1 (6 bases). Trimming cost V 2 bases and J 7 bases, with 17 bases left between them. The length of the CDR3 is 15 residues. The germline V gene has CDR1 MNHEY and CDR2 SVGAGI. This CDR3 reads CASSYRGQSRGTQYF. As DNA, the CDR3 is TGTGCCAGCAGTTACAGAGGACAGAGTAGAGGGACCCAGTACTTC.

The chain links TRBV7-2 to TRBJ2-1; 8 bases map to TRBD2. This CDR3 comprises 15 residues. Trimming cost V 1 base and J 5 bases; bases outside gene matches: 4. Germline lookup yields CDR1 SGHTA and CDR2 FQGNSA. CDR3 DNA sequence: TGTGCCAGCAGCTTAGGTCCGGGGGGGAACAATGAGCAGTTCTTC. Translating it yields CASSLGPGGNNEQFF.

This chain connects TRBV5-4 to TRBJ1-2; tentative D call: TRBD1 (5 bases). Trimming removed 7 bases from V and 0 bases from J, with 10 bases in between. Germline V gene lookup returns CDR1 SGHNT and CDR2 YYREEE (reference sequence). This CDR3 is 13 amino acids long. CDR3 sequence reads: CASGQLTNYGYTF. CDR3 in DNA: TGTGCCAGCGGACAATTGACTAACTATGGCTACACCTTC.

This clone was seen only once. The chain combines TRBV6-5 with TRBJ2-2; a weak D match, TRBD2 (5 bases). CDR3 length: 14 amino acids. V was clipped by 7 bases and J by 6 bases, with 15 bases between them. Germline lookup yields CDR1 MNHEY and CDR2 SVGAGI. CDR3: CASKVMVGAGELFF. The CDR3 region has the DNA TGTGCCAGCAAGGTTATGGTCGGGGCCGGGGAGCTGTTTTTT.

This chain links TRBV4-3 with TRBJ2-2; D perhaps matches TRBD1 (5 bases). CDR3 length: 16 residues. Trimming stripped 1 base from V and 0 bases from J, with 9 bases between. Germline assignment: CDR1 LGHNA and CDR2 YSLEER. The chain's CDR3 is CASSQGTPPNTGELFF. The CDR3, as DNA: TGCGCCAGCAGCCAAGGGACACCTCCGAACACCGGGGAGCTGTTTTTT.

This rearrangement joins TRBV7-2 to TRBJ2-5, with TRBD2 as a possible D gene (7 bases). Germline values: CDR1 SGHTA, CDR2 FQGNSA. This CDR3 is built from 16 residues. Trimming left V 1 base short and J 5 bases short, with 17 bases between. The CDR3: CASSLDAGAGVETQYF. The CDR3 region has the DNA TGTGCCAGCAGCTTAGATGCGGGGGCGGGAGTGGAGACCCAGTACTTC.

The gene calls are TRBV21-1 and TRBJ2-2; no DNA check was done on the table's D call, TRBD1. TRBV21-1 is termed a pseudogene. There are 16 residues in the CDR3. As DNA, the CDR3 is TGTGCCAGCAGCAACCTGACAGGGGGCGAAGCCGGGGAGCTGTTTTTT. Protein product: CASSNLTGGEAGELFF.

The chain couples TRBV6-4 to TRBJ2-4, with D possibly TRBD2 on 7 matching bases. Germline V gene lookup returns CDR1 MRHNA and CDR2 SNTAGT. This CDR3 has 17 residues. Trimming took 4 bases from V and 1 from J, leaving 17 bases between them. The CDR3 DNA sequence: TGTGCCAGCAGTGGTCGGGGGGCGGGAGAGGCCAAAAACATTCAGTACTTC. It is translated as CASSGRGAGEAKNIQYF.

This sequence joins TRBV28 and TRBJ1-3; D gene ambiguous. V lost 5 bases and J 2 bases, leaving 4 bases between the germline ends. Germline CDR1 is MDHEN and CDR2 is SYDVKM. The CDR3 totals 12 residues. CDR3: CASSATGNTIYF. In DNA, the CDR3 is TGTGCCAGCAGTGCGACTGGAAACACCATATATTTT.

This chain connects TRBV4-3 to TRBJ2-3; weak D call: TRBD2 (5 bases). The CDR3 covers 15 residues. Trimming stripped 4 bases from V and 4 bases from J, with 15 bases between. Germline CDR1 and CDR2: LGHNA and YSLEER. CDR3 DNA: TGCGCCAGCAGCCCTTCGGTGGGGAGTTCAGATACGCAGTATTTT. It is translated as CASSPSVGSSDTQYF.

This rearrangement joins TRBV7-2 to TRBJ2-3, with 11 bases fitting TRBD2. CDR3 length: 17 residues. The trim removed 5 bases at V and 10 bases at J, leaving 17 bases unmatched. The germline V gene encodes CDR1 SGHTA and CDR2 FQGNSA. CDR3 region: CASSPVRPGLAALAQYF. CDR3 sequence (DNA): TGTGCCAGCAGCCCCGTCCGACCGGGACTAGCGGCTTTGGCGCAGTATTTT. The full variable domain, its missing parts supplied by reference TRBV7-2 and TRBJ2-3, is GAGVSQSPSNKVTEKGKDVELRCDPISGHTALYWYRQSLGQGLEFLIYFQGNSAPDKSGLPSDRFSAERTGGSVSTLTIQRTQQEDSAVYLCASSPVRPGLAALAQYFGPGTRLTVL.